These 18 T cell receptor beta chains share one sample of origin, sequenced in a study of T-cell reconstitution after alpha-beta-depleted transplantation in children. Using unique molecular identifiers, the investigators prepared the TCRbeta library. TCRdb reprocessed the PCR reads via MiXCR and lists one record per CDR3 protein. In the table there are about 540,000 distinct CDR3 sequences, around 18% of which are singletons. The sequences come from PBMCs from the stem cell graft donor, collected from the stem cell graft. Receptor source: a human donor who donated a stem cell graft to a child with acute lymphoblastic leukemia.

This clonotype was picked up many times. The chain uses TRBV5-1 and TRBJ1-2; no clear D. CDR1 and CDR2 (germline): SGHRS, YFSETQ. The V end lost 1 base, the J end lost 0 bases, and 7 bases lay between the germline ends. CDR3 length: 14 amino acids. The CDR3 protein is CASSLSGANYGYTF. The DNA for the CDR3 is TGCGCCAGCAGCTTGTCCGGAGCTAACTATGGCTACACCTTC.

This clonotype was detected once. The chain's CDR3 is CASSVETGANVLTF. CDR3 DNA: TGCGCCAGCAGCGTGGAGACTGGGGCCAACGTCCTGACTTTC. The genes are TRBV5-1 and TRBJ2-6; D unresolved. V lost 4 bases and J lost 2, with 7 bases in between. This CDR3 has 14 residues. CDR1 and CDR2 from the germline V gene are SGHRS and YFSETQ.

This clonotype was picked up a small number of times. The V and J genes are TRBV28 and TRBJ2-2; TRBD2 matches at 12 bases. Germline-derived CDR1 and CDR2 are MDHEN and SYDVKM. The CDR3 runs 16 residues. The ends lost 2 bases at V and 6 bases at J; junction bases unmatched: 4. Written as DNA, the CDR3 is TGTGCCAGCAGTTTAAGTACTAGCGGGAGGTCCGGGGAGCTGTTTTTT. It encodes CASSLSTSGRSGELFF.

The genes are TRBV27 and TRBJ1-5, with TRBD1 as a possible D gene (5 bases). Germline lookup yields CDR1 MNHEY and CDR2 SMNVEV (reference sequence). The CDR3 is 15 residues long. Deletions cut 5 bases from V and 4 bases from J, with 15 bases between. The CDR3 sequence is CASSTSQVMNQPQHF. CDR3 coding DNA: TGTGCCAGCAGTACTTCACAGGTTATGAATCAGCCCCAGCATTTT.

This sequence joins TRBV5-1 and TRBJ2-6; tentative D call: TRBD1 (7 bases). Trimming cost V 0 bases and J 1 base, with 23 bases left between them. This CDR3 is built from 21 residues. CDR1 and CDR2 (germline): SGHRS, YFSETQ. CDR3 loop: CASSLEGAQQGGFSGANVLTF. In DNA form, the CDR3 reads TGCGCCAGCAGCTTGGAAGGGGCCCAGCAGGGGGGATTTTCTGGGGCCAACGTCCTGACTTTC.

The chain recombines TRBV29-1 with TRBJ2-7; unclear D gene. There are 12 residues in the CDR3. The germline CDR1 and CDR2 sequences are SQVTM and ANQGSEA. Trimming removed 3 bases at V and 2 bases at J, with 8 bases between. The CDR3 DNA follows: TGCAGCGTTGAGTCCCAAGCCTACGAGCAGTACTTC. Protein sequence: CSVESQAYEQYF.

This clonotype was observed a handful of times. CDR3 residues: CSVEGLAGEPGSYNEQFF. The CDR3 region has the DNA TGCAGCGTTGAAGGGCTAGCGGGAGAGCCGGGTTCCTACAATGAGCAGTTCTTC. V is TRBV29-1 and J is TRBJ2-1, with 10 bases that match TRBD2. The CDR3 is 18 amino acids. Germline V lookup: CDR1 SQVTM, CDR2 ANQGSEA. V lost 1 base to trimming and J lost 1 base; unmatched junction nucleotides: 10.

This clonotype occurred a few times. This chain's CDR3 is CASSYGVDTEAFF. CDR3 DNA sequence: TGTGCCAGCAGCTACGGCGTTGACACTGAAGCTTTCTTT. The rearrangement joins TRBV6-6 to TRBJ1-1, with D unresolved. The ends were cut back, 6 bases at V and 3 bases at J, with 11 bases in the middle. The germline V gene encodes CDR1 MNHNY and CDR2 SVGAGI (reference sequence). CDR3 size: 13 residues.

This clonotype appeared a single time. The V call is TRBV5-5, the J call TRBJ2-2, with D uncertain. V lost 1 base and J lost 6, with 13 bases in between. This CDR3 has 15 residues. Germline V gives CDR1 SGHKS, CDR2 YYEKEE (reference sequence). Here the CDR3 DNA reads TGTGCCAGCAGCTTGATGGCGCGCGCCCCCGGGGAGCTGTTTTTT. Its protein is CASSLMARAPGELFF.

The rearrangement joins TRBV29-1 to TRBJ1-1; D call uncertain. This CDR3 spans 14 amino acids. CDR1 and CDR2 (germline): SQVTM, ANQGSEA. The V gene lost 3 bases and the J gene lost 1 base, with 12 bases spanning the gap. The CDR3 nucleotides are TGCAGCGTTGATATCGGGCGACAGAACACTGAAGCTTTCTTT. Translation gives CSVDIGRQNTEAFF. The full variable domain, in which reference TRBV29-1 and TRBJ1-1 provide the parts outside the CDR3, is SAVISQKPSRDICQRGTSLTIQCQVDSQVTMMFWYRQQPGQSLTLIATANQGSEATYESGFVIDKFPISRPNLTFSTLTVSNMSPEDSSIYLCSVDIGRQNTEAFFGQGTRLTVV.

The chain combines TRBV7-2 with TRBJ1-2; a weak D match, TRBD1 (6 bases). Germline lookup yields CDR1 SGHTA and CDR2 FQGNSA. Trimming cost V 4 bases and J 0 bases, with 12 bases left between them. The CDR3 is 15 amino acids. The CDR3 loop is CASSSQGYTNYGYTF. The CDR3 bases are TGTGCCAGCAGCTCCCAGGGGTATACTAACTATGGCTACACCTTC.

This clonotype was detected only a few times. The rearrangement joins TRBV27 to TRBJ2-2; 9 bases fit TRBD2. Trimming cost V 5 bases and J 1 base; bases outside gene matches: 5. Germline values: CDR1 MNHEY, CDR2 SMNVEV (reference sequence). This CDR3 contains 16 residues. CDR3 in amino acids: CASSHGLAMNTGELFF. Written as DNA, the CDR3 is TGTGCCAGCAGTCACGGACTAGCGATGAACACCGGGGAGCTGTTTTTT.

The rearrangement uses TRBV7-3 and TRBJ2-7, with D hard to call. V dropped 5 bases and J dropped 6 bases, with 17 bases sitting between them. This CDR3 is 14 amino acids long. Germline CDR1 SGHTA, CDR2 FQGTGA. The CDR3 spells CASSPGRARSEQYF. The CDR3 DNA follows: TGTGCCAGCAGCCCGGGCCGAGCCCGGAGCGAGCAGTACTTC. Based on the CDR3 plus reference TRBV7-3 and TRBJ2-7, the full variable domain is GAGVSQTPSNKVTEKGKYVELRCDPISGHTALYWYRQSLGQGPEFLIYFQGTGAADDSGLPNDRFFAVRPEGSVSTLKIQRTERGDSAVYLCASSPGRARSEQYFGPGTRLTVT.

Only a few counts were recorded for this clonotype. The CDR3 loop reads CAISERVRQPQHF. The CDR3 DNA reads as TGTGCCATCAGTGAGAGGGTCCGCCAGCCCCAGCATTTT. V is TRBV10-3 and J is TRBJ1-5; D remains unclear. V dropped 2 bases and J dropped 7 bases, with 9 bases sitting between them. This CDR3 region has 13 residues. Germline V gene data show CDR1 as ENHRY and CDR2 as SYGVKD.

Only a few counts were recorded for this clonotype. The chain combines TRBV4-1 with TRBJ2-3; the match to TRBD2 covers 8 bases. This CDR3 is built from 16 residues. V lost 1 base and J lost 2; bases outside the gene matches: 5. Germline V lookup: CDR1 MGHRA, CDR2 YSYEKL. Here the CDR3 reads CASSQGTSGYTDTQYF. The CDR3 coding sequence is TGCGCCAGCAGCCAAGGAACTAGCGGATACACAGATACGCAGTATTTT.

The chain is built from TRBV10-2 and TRBJ1-5; maybe TRBD1 (6 bases). This CDR3 contains 16 residues. V dropped 2 bases and J dropped 0 bases, with 11 bases sitting between them. Germline V gives CDR1 WSHSY, CDR2 SAAADI. CDR3 sequence reads: CASSEGGGSSNQPQHF. The CDR3 DNA follows: TGCGCCAGCAGTGAGGGAGGGGGGTCTAGCAATCAGCCCCAGCATTTT.

The chain joins TRBV7-3 to TRBJ2-2; 15 bases map to TRBD2. This CDR3 has 14 amino acids. CDR1 and CDR2 (germline): SGHTA, FQGTGA. The ends lost 8 bases at V and 7 bases at J; junction bases unmatched: 2. CDR3 coding DNA: TGTGCCAGCGGACTAGCGGGAGGGGGCGGGGAGCTGTTTTTT. Translation gives CASGLAGGGGELFF. The full variable domain, in which reference TRBV7-3 and TRBJ2-2 provide the parts outside the CDR3, is GAGVSQTPSNKVTEKGKYVELRCDPISGHTALYWYRQSLGQGPEFLIYFQGTGAADDSGLPNDRFFAVRPEGSVSTLKIQRTERGDSAVYLCASGLAGGGGELFFGEGSRLTVL.

Many counts were recorded for this clonotype. V usage is TRBV7-9 and J usage is TRBJ2-6; D unclear. Germline V gene sequence: CDR1 SEHNR, CDR2 FQNEAQ (reference sequence). The CDR3 covers 15 residues. The V end was cut by 2 bases, the J end by 4 bases, with 9 bases between. This CDR3 is CASSLTQSGANVLTF. The CDR3 nucleotides read TGTGCCAGCAGCTTAACTCAATCAGGGGCCAACGTCCTGACTTTC. Full variable domain (missing parts from reference TRBV7-9 and TRBJ2-6): DTGVSQNPRHKITKRGQNVTFRCDPISEHNRLYWYRQTLGQGPEFLTYFQNEAQLEKSRLLSDRFSAERPKGSFSTLEIQRTEQGDSAMYLCASSLTQSGANVLTFGAGSRLTVL.